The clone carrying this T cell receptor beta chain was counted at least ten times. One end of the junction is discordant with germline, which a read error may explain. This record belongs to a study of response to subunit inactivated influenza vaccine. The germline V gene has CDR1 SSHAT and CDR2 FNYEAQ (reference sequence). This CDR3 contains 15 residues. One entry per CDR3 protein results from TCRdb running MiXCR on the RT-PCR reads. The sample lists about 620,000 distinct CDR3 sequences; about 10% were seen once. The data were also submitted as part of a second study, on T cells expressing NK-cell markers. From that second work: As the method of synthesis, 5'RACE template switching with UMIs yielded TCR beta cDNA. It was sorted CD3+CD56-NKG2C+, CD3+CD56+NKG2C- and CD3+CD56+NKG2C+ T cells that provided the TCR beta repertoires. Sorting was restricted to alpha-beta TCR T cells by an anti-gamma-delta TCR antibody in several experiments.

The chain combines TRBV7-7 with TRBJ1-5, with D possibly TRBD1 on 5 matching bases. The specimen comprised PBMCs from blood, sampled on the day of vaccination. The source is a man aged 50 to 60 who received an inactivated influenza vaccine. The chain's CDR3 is CASSPNCRGYQPQHF. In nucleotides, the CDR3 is TGTGCTAGCAGCCCCAACTGTAGGGGATATCAGCCCCAGCATTTT. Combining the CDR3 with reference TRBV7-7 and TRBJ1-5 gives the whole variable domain GAGVSQSPRYKVTKRGQDVTLRCDPISSHATLYWYQQALGQGPEFLTYFNYEAQPDKSGLPSDRFSAERPEGSISTLTIQRTEQRDSAMYRCASSPNCRGYQPQHFGDGTRLSIL.